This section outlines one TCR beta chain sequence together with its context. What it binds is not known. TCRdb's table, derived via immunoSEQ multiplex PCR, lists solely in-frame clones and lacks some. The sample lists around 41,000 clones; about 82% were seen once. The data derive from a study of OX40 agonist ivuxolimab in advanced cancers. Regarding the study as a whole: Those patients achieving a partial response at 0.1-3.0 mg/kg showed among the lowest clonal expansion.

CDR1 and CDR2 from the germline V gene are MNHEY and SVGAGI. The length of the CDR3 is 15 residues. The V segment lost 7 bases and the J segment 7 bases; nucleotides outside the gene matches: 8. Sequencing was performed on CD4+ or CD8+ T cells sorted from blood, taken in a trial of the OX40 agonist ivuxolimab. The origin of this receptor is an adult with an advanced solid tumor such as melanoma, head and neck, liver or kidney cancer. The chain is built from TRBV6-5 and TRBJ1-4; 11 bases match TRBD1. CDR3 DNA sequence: TGTGCCAGCAAGGCCGGGACAGGGGGAAGTGAAAAACTGTTTTTT. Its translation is CASKAGTGGSEKLFF.